These 5 T cell receptor beta chains came from one sample sequenced in a study of T cells in pancreatic ductal adenocarcinoma. Selected pancreatic ductal adenocarcinoma patients had undergone surgery without neoadjuvant therapy. Here immunoSEQ multiplex PCR was the method, and the copy in TCRdb shows in-frame clones only, minus some. The repertoire consists of approximately 19,000 clones, with roughly 90% occurring once and the leading ten covering 0.75% to 0.95%. The material sequenced was PBMCs. All receptors derive from a human donor with pancreatic ductal adenocarcinoma.

This clone is a singleton in its sample. The chain links TRBV28 to TRBJ2-1, with TRBD2 matching 8 bases. V shed 5 bases, J shed 3 bases, and the junction held 9 bases outside the gene matches. The V gene's germline CDR1 is MDHEN and CDR2 SYDVKM. The CDR3 contains 16 residues. This chain's CDR3 is CASSPTGAGGYNEQFF. Written as DNA, the CDR3 is TGTGCCAGCAGTCCTACCGGGGCGGGGGGCTACAATGAGCAGTTCTTC.

This sequence joins TRBV7-2 and TRBJ1-1; a possible D gene is TRBD1 (5 bases). CDR1 SGHTA and CDR2 FQGNSA come from the germline V gene. V lost 6 bases, J lost 1 base, and 12 bases lay in between. The CDR3 has 14 residues. The CDR3 here is CASRTRQRNTEAFF. CDR3 sequence (DNA): TGTGCCAGCAGAACAAGACAGAGGAACACTGAAGCTTTCTTT.

This clone came up a few times. V usage is TRBV2 and J usage is TRBJ1-2, with 11 bases aligning to TRBD1. The CDR3 spans 14 residues. V was clipped by 5 bases and J by 4 bases; unmatched bases: 3. Germline loops: CDR1 SNHLY, CDR2 FYNNEI. CDR3 coding DNA: TGTGCCAGCAGTCCGGGGACAGGGGGCTATGGCTACACCTTC. Residues: CASSPGTGGYGYTF.

This chain uses TRBV5-1 with TRBJ1-6; TRBD1 is a possible D gene (6 bases). This CDR3 is 15 amino acids long. Between the trimmed V and J ends, which lost 0 bases and 8 bases, there was a span of 12 bases. Germline V lookup: CDR1 SGHRS, CDR2 YFSETQ. DNA of the CDR3: TGCGCCAGCAGCTTGGAGGGACAAGGGCATTCACCCCTCCACTTT. Protein sequence: CASSLEGQGHSPLHF.

The chain has TRBV11-2 and TRBJ1-1, with 11 nucleotides matching TRBD1. V was clipped by 6 bases and J by 3 bases; unmatched bases: 3. The CDR3 covers 14 residues. Germline V gene lookup returns CDR1 SGHAT and CDR2 FQNNGV. Here the CDR3 reads CASRGTGGDTEAFF. The CDR3 region has the DNA TGTGCCAGCAGAGGGACAGGGGGGGACACTGAAGCTTTCTTT. The whole variable domain, filled in from reference TRBV11-2 and TRBJ1-1, reads EAGVAQSPRYKIIEKRQSVAFWCNPISGHATLYWYQQILGQGPKLLIQFQNNGVVDDSQLPKDRFSAERLKGVDSTLKIQPAKLEDSAVYLCASRGTGGDTEAFFGQGTRLTVV.